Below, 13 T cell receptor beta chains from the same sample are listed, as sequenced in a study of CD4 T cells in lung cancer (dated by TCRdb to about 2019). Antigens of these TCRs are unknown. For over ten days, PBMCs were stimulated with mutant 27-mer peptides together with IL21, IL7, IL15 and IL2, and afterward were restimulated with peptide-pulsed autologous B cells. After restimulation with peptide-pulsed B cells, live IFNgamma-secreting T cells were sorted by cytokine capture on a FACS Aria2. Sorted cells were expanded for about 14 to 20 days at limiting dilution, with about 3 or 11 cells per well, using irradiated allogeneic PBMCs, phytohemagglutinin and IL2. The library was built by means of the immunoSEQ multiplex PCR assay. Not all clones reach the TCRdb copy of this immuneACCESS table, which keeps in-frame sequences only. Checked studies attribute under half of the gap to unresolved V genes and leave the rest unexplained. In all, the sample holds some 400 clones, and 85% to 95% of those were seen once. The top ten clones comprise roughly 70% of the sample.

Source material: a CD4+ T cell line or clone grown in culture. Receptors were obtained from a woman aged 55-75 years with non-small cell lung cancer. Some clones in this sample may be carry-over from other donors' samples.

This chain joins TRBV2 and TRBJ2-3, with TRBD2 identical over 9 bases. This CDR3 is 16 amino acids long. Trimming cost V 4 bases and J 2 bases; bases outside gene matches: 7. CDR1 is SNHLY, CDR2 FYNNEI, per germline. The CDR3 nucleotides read TGTGCCAGCAGTGCCGTTTCTAGCGGGGTCACAGATACGCAGTATTTT. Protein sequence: CASSAVSSGVTDTQYF.

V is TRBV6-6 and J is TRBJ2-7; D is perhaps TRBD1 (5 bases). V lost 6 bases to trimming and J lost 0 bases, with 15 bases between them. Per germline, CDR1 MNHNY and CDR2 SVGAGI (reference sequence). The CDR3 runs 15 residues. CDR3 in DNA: TGTGCCAGCAGACAGGACCCAAACGCCTCCTACGAGCAGTACTTC. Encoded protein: CASRQDPNASYEQYF.

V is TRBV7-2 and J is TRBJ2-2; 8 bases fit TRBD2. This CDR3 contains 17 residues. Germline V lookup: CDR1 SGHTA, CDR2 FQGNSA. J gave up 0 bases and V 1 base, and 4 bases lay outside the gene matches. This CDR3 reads CASSLGPGLANTGELFF. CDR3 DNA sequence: TGTGCCAGCAGCTTAGGGCCGGGACTAGCGAACACCGGGGAGCTGTTTTTT.

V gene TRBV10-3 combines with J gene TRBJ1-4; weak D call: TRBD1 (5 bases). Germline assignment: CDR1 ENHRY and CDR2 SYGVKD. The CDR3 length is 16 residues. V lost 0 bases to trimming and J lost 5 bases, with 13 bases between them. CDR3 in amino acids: CAISESRDSLNEKLFF. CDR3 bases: TGTGCCATCAGTGAGTCGCGTGACAGCCTCAATGAAAAACTGTTTTTT.

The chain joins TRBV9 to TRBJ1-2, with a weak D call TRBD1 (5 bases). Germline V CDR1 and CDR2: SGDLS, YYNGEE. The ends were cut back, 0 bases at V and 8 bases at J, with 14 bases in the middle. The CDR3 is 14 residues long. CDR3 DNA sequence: TGTGCCAGCAGCGTAGGGCAGGGAAGATGGGGCTACACCTTC. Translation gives CASSVGQGRWGYTF.

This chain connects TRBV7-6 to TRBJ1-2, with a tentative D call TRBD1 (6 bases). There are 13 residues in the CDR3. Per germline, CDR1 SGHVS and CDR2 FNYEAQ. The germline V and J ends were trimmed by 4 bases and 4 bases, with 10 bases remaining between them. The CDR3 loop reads CASSSTTGYGYTF. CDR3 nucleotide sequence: TGTGCCAGCAGCTCAACGACAGGCTATGGCTACACCTTC.

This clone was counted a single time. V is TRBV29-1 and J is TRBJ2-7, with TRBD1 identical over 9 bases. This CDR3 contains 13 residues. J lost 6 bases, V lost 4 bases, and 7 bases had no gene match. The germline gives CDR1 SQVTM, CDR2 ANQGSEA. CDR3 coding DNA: TGCAGCGTTGGGTTGGGACAGGGCGTCGAGCAGTACTTC. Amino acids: CSVGLGQGVEQYF.

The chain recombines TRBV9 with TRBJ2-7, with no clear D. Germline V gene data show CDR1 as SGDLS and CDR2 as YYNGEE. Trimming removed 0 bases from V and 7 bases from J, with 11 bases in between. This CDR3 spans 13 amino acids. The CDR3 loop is CASSVAPPREQYF. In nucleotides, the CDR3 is TGTGCCAGCAGCGTAGCTCCGCCCCGGGAGCAGTACTTC.

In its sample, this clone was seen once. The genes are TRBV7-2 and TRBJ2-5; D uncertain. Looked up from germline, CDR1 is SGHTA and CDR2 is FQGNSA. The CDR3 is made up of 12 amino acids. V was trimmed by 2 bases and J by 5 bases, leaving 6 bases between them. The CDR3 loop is CASSLSGETQYF. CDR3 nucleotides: TGTGCCAGCAGCTTAAGTGGGGAGACCCAGTACTTC.

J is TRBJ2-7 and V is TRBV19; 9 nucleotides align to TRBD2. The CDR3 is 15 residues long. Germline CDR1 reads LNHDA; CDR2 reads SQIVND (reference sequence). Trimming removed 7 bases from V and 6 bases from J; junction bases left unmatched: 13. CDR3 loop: CASTTTGGRASEQYF. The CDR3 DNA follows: TGTGCCAGTACCACAACCGGCGGGAGGGCCTCCGAGCAGTACTTC.

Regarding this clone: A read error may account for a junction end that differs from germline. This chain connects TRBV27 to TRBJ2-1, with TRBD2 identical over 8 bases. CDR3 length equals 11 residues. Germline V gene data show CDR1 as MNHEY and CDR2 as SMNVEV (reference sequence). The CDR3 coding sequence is TGTGCCAGCTTGACGGGGGGGCAGTTACTCTTC. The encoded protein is CASLTGGQLLF.

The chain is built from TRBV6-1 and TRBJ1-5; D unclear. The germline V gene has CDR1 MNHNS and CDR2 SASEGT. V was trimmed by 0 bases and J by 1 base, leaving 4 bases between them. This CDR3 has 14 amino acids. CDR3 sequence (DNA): TGTGCCAGCAGTGAAGCGGGGAGCAATCAGCCCCAGCATTTT. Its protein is CASSEAGSNQPQHF.

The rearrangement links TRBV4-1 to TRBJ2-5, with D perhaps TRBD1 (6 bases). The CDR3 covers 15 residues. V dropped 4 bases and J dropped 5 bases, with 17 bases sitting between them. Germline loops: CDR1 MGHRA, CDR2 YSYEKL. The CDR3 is CASSPEDSSRETQYF. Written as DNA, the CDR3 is TGCGCCAGCAGCCCCGAGGACAGTTCCAGGGAGACCCAGTACTTC.